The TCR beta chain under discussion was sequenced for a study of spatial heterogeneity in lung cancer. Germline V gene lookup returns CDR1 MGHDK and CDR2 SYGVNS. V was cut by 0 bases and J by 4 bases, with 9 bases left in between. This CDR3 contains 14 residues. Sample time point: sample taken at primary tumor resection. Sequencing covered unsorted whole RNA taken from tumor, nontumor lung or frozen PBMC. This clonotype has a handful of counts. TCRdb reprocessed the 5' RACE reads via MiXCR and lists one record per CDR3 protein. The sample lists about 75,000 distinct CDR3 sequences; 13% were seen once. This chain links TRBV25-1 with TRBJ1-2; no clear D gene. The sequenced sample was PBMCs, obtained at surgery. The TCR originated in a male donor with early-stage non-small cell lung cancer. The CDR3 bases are TGTGCCAGCAGTGAATACGGGAATAGCTATGGCTACACCTTC. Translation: CASSEYGNSYGYTF.